This T cell receptor (beta chain) was captured by sequencing in a study of blood T cell repertoires in COVID-19 (dated by TCRdb to about 2020). As for the study more broadly: Samples covering the acute and convalescent phases of COVID-19 were provided by collaborators in the United States, Italy and Spain. The prospective study material was composed of cDNA or gDNA derived from T cells, B-cell-depleted T cells, or PBMCs. The repertoires were released in a freely available public database intended as a resource for research on the immune response to SARS-CoV-2. The samples were drawn from the first 160 participants of the ongoing ImmuneRACE study and from 950 to 1,500 subjects provided by 6 global collaborators. HLA class I and class II types, where available, came from metadata supplied by the sample provider rather than from assay-based typing. A de-identified subject ID, COVID-19 status, age in years and sex were almost always included in the sample metadata. Subjects who had been exposed to COVID-19, were actively infected with it, or had recovered from it provided the deeply sampled blood TCRbeta repertoires that made up the dataset. General findings and caveats noted by the study authors: How much clinical and demographic metadata was included differed by source and by participant, and the metadata was provided uncurated.

A remark on this clone: It has no known antigen specificity. No much larger clone is present one base from it, and per-base qualities are unavailable.

Collaborating institutions collected whole blood in K2EDTA tubes following their own protocols. For TCRbeta analysis, collaborators shipped samples as frozen whole blood, isolated PBMCs, or DNA extracted from either of those sample types. The immunoSEQ Assay, a bias-controlled multiplex PCR, was used to amplify TCRbeta CDR3 regions from genomic DNA. The authors processed their data as follows. The number of nucleated cells in each sample was estimated from the amplification of reference gene primers within the assay. To quantify the absolute abundance of each unique TCRbeta CDR3 rearrangement, sequence reads were collapsed and filtered. For each sample, productive Simpson clonality was calculated as the square root of Simpson's diversity index across productive rearrangements. TCRdb provides this immuneACCESS table in a form limited to in-frame rearrangements. Some clones are lacking; in checked studies, under half of them reflect an unresolved V gene, and why the rest are absent is not known. V, J and clone size are those of that table, while D and trimming were read from the DNA. This sample holds more than 250,000 clones; 84% were observed only once. The ten most abundant clones make up approximately 9% of the sample.

CDR1 WSHSY and CDR2 SAAADI are derived from the germline V gene. There are 14 amino acids in the CDR3, from cysteine to phenylalanine inclusive. The CDR3 DNA has 42 bases and is translated from base 1. The germline ends are 14 bases apart after V is trimmed by 9 bases and J by 0 bases. Sequenced material: peripheral blood. The sequence derives from a human donor in a cohort sampled during active COVID-19. The V gene is TRBV10-2 and the J gene is TRBJ1-1; a tentative D match to TRBD1 spans 5 bases. The CDR3 protein sequence reads: CASTRDSLNTEAFF. The DNA is TGCGCCAGTACCAGAGACAGCTTGAACACTGAAGCTTTCTTT.